This is a list of T cell receptor beta chains from one sample in a study of cytomegalovirus exposure and HLA in healthy donors. Generated by immunoSEQ multiplex PCR, the TCRdb table keeps only in-frame clones and is missing some. Counted here are under 85,000 clones, approximately 95% occurring once; the ten biggest clones make up 2.5% to 3.5%. Sequenced material: PBMCs. All receptors come from a woman aged 18-29 years in good health and CMV-seropositive. The conserved cysteine and the conserved F or W are not part of the CDR3 here. A D gene is named only where the DNA matches it firmly.

TRBD1	TRBV27	ASSFFGQGAYEQY
NA	TRBV6-5	ASSLGGGQPQH
NA	TRBV6-5	ASSYFDRNTEAF
NA	TRBV9	ASSVGALLRSGNTIY
TRBD2	TRBV7-2	ASSLSGLAGRQETQY
TRBD2	TRBV6-4	ASSRTSGTGELF
TRBD2	TRBV11-1	ASSPQLAGGTDTQY
NA	TRBV20-1	SARDLEAF
TRBD2	TRBV5-1	ASSLVTSGGPAGEQF
TRBD2	TRBV7-2	ASSLWTSGSTDTQY
TRBD1	TRBV5-4	ASSLASTGGVDGYT
TRBD1	TRBV5-1	ASSLARGTSSYEQY
TRBD1	TRBV6-5	ASTPDRVLTEAF
NA	TRBV4-3	ASSQAGITEAF
TRBD1	TRBV5-6	ASSLRGPGNTIY
TRBD2	TRBV5-8	ASSLTSAYNEQF
TRBD1	TRBV7-8	ASSLAGPQGAGEQF
NA	TRBV5-4	ASSLDSRGRLGGYT
TRBD1	TRBV7-9	ASTLSDRATYEQY
NA	TRBV19	ASSTPGVFYGYT
TRBD1	TRBV7-9	ASSLADRAPDTQY
NA	TRBV18	ASSPPGGARDTEAF
NA	TRBV5-1	ASRGEANYGYT
TRBD1	TRBV28	ASSFVRQGQGAADTQY
NA	TRBV7-3	ASSSLRDTGELF
TRBD1	TRBV30	AWSALTGGAGELF
NA	TRBV18	ASSPLTGPGVGEQY